Following are 2 T cell receptor beta chains from one sample sequenced in a study of T cell repertoires in cytomegalovirus infection. One entry per CDR3 protein, called by TCRdb with MiXCR from the reads. The sample holds approximately 180,000 distinct CDR3 sequences; 9.5% are singletons and the top ten take about 4.2%. The source material was PBMCs. Source of these receptors: a human donor in good health (CMV status not recorded). Some clones in this sample may be carry-over from other donors' samples.

The chain recombines TRBV7-2 with TRBJ1-5; the D is unclear. Trimming removed 4 bases at V and 5 bases at J, with 6 bases between. The germline gives CDR1 SGHTA, CDR2 FQGNSA. This CDR3 region has 12 residues. This CDR3 is CASSSDYQPQHF. CDR3 nucleotides: TGTGCCAGCAGCTCCGATTATCAGCCCCAGCATTTT.

This clonotype was observed a handful of times. V usage is TRBV28 and J usage is TRBJ1-1, with TRBD1 matching over 8 bases. Germline V CDR1 and CDR2: MDHEN, SYDVKM. This CDR3 is 15 amino acids long. The V and J ends lost 3 bases and 1 base, in that order; junction bases with no gene match: 4. In nucleotides, the CDR3 is TGTGCCAGCAGTTTCCGCGGGACAGGGAACACTGAAGCTTTCTTT. It yields the protein CASSFRGTGNTEAFF.